This is a list of T cell receptor beta chains from one sample in a study of blood T cell repertoires in COVID-19. The data were produced by immunoSEQ multiplex PCR, yet TCRdb's version contains in-frame clones alone and is incomplete. The sample gives more than 80,000 clones, 80% to 90% of which show up once; less than 2% is in the top ten. The sequencing input was peripheral blood. These receptors were taken from an elderly man with acute or convalescent COVID-19. Each CDR3 is given with its conserved first and last residue. Fields, in order: V gene, clone size, J gene, D gene, CDR3 protein, CDR3 DNA. D genes are given only for firm matches. Rows may omit the clone size; those that give it use once, few, many or a size class.

v_gene: TRBV2
abundance: NA
j_gene: TRBJ1-3
d_gene: NA
CDR3aa: CASSDPAGLGSGNTIYF
CDR3nt: TGTGCCAGCAGTGACCCCGCAGGGTTAGGGTCTGGAAACACCATATATTTT

v_gene: TRBV6-5
abundance: NA
j_gene: TRBJ2-1
d_gene: NA
CDR3aa: CASSRDFAKNEQFF
CDR3nt: TGTGCCAGCAGCCGGGACTTTGCCAAGAATGAGCAGTTCTTC

v_gene: TRBV9
abundance: NA
j_gene: TRBJ2-5
d_gene: TRBD1
CDR3aa: CASSVGTGGLQETQYF
CDR3nt: TGTGCCAGCAGCGTAGGGACAGGGGGCCTTCAAGAGACCCAGTACTTC

v_gene: TRBV18
abundance: once
j_gene: TRBJ2-7
d_gene: NA
CDR3aa: CASSPGQTYYEQYF
CDR3nt: TGTGCCAGCTCACCCGGACAGACTTACTACGAGCAGTACTTC

v_gene: TRBV19
abundance: NA
j_gene: TRBJ1-4
d_gene: NA
CDR3aa: CASSSTVHEKLFF
CDR3nt: TGTGCCAGTAGTAGCACGGTTCATGAAAAACTGTTTTTT

v_gene: TRBV11-2
abundance: NA
j_gene: TRBJ2-2
d_gene: TRBD2
CDR3aa: CASSLELAGGNTGELFF
CDR3nt: TGTGCCAGCAGCTTGGAACTAGCGGGAGGTAACACCGGGGAGCTGTTTTTT

v_gene: TRBV7-6
abundance: NA
j_gene: TRBJ1-6
d_gene: NA
CDR3aa: CASSARLGSPLHF
CDR3nt: TGTGCCAGCAGCGCCAGACTCGGTTCACCCCTCCACTTT

v_gene: TRBV6-1
abundance: NA
j_gene: TRBJ2-1
d_gene: NA
CDR3aa: CASSEDRDLSYNEQFF
CDR3nt: TGTGCCAGCAGTGAAGACCGGGATTTGTCCTACAATGAGCAGTTCTTC

v_gene: TRBV5-4
abundance: NA
j_gene: TRBJ1-1
d_gene: NA
CDR3aa: CASSSEIMNTEAFF
CDR3nt: TGTGCCAGCAGCTCTGAGATCATGAACACTGAAGCTTTCTTT

v_gene: TRBV6-2/TRBV6-3
abundance: NA
j_gene: TRBJ1-5
d_gene: NA
CDR3aa: CASSSDRRQPQHF
CDR3nt: TGTGCCAGCAGTTCCGACAGGCGCCAGCCCCAGCATTTT

v_gene: TRBV3-1/TRBV3-2
abundance: once
j_gene: TRBJ2-1
d_gene: TRBD2
CDR3aa: CASSQTSVGSYEQFF
CDR3nt: TGTGCCAGCAGCCAAACTAGCGTGGGAAGCTATGAGCAGTTCTTC

v_gene: TRBV7-9
abundance: NA
j_gene: TRBJ2-5
d_gene: NA
CDR3aa: CASSTGTRKTQYF
CDR3nt: TGTGCCAGCAGCACCGGGACACGGAAGACCCAGTACTTC

v_gene: TRBV5-6
abundance: NA
j_gene: TRBJ2-5
d_gene: TRBD1
CDR3aa: CASSLTLGQVETQYF
CDR3nt: TGTGCCAGCAGCTTGACCCTCGGACAGGTGGAGACCCAGTACTTC

v_gene: TRBV5-5
abundance: NA
j_gene: TRBJ2-1
d_gene: TRBD1
CDR3aa: CASSLPPGTGDHEQFF
CDR3nt: TGTGCCAGCAGCTTACCCCCCGGGACAGGGGATCATGAGCAGTTCTTC

v_gene: TRBV3-1/TRBV3-2
abundance: NA
j_gene: TRBJ2-2
d_gene: TRBD2
CDR3aa: CASSQKGLAGSDGGELFF
CDR3nt: TGTGCCAGCAGCCAAAAGGGACTAGCGGGATCGGACGGCGGGGAGCTGTTTTTT

v_gene: TRBV7-8
abundance: once
j_gene: TRBJ1-1
d_gene: TRBD1
CDR3aa: CASSSRDRVVNTEAFF
CDR3nt: TGTGCCAGCAGCTCCCGGGACAGGGTAGTGAACACTGAAGCTTTCTTT

v_gene: TRBV6-1
abundance: few
j_gene: TRBJ2-7
d_gene: NA
CDR3aa: CASSEVPGPEQYF
CDR3nt: TGTGCCAGCAGTGAAGTTCCAGGCCCCGAGCAGTACTTC

v_gene: TRBV27
abundance: NA
j_gene: TRBJ2-7
d_gene: NA
CDR3aa: CASSLYASGIAYEQYF
CDR3nt: TGTGCCAGCAGTTTATACGCGAGCGGAATAGCCTACGAGCAGTACTTC

v_gene: TRBV2
abundance: NA
j_gene: TRBJ2-5
d_gene: TRBD2
CDR3aa: CATGTSVQETQYF
CDR3nt: TGTGCCACCGGGACTAGCGTCCAAGAGACCCAGTACTTC

v_gene: TRBV6-5
abundance: few
j_gene: TRBJ2-2
d_gene: NA
CDR3aa: CASSPPASSTGELFF
CDR3nt: TGTGCCAGCAGCCCCCCCGCTTCTAGCACCGGGGAGCTGTTTTTT

v_gene: TRBV11-2
abundance: NA
j_gene: TRBJ2-7
d_gene: NA
CDR3aa: CASSTRQSSYEQYF
CDR3nt: TGTGCCAGCAGCACCCGACAGAGCTCCTACGAGCAGTACTTC

v_gene: TRBV30
abundance: NA
j_gene: TRBJ1-4
d_gene: NA
CDR3aa: CAWSTPPPGGEKLFF
CDR3nt: TGTGCCTGGAGTACGCCACCTCCCGGAGGTGAAAAACTGTTTTTT

v_gene: TRBV2
abundance: NA
j_gene: TRBJ2-1
d_gene: TRBD2
CDR3aa: CASSDPRLAGGEQFF
CDR3nt: TGTGCCAGCAGTGATCCGCGACTAGCGGGAGGTGAGCAGTTCTTC

v_gene: TRBV29-1
abundance: NA
j_gene: TRBJ2-3
d_gene: TRBD2
CDR3aa: CSVSLAGVDTQYF
CDR3nt: TGCAGCGTTAGTCTAGCGGGAGTAGATACGCAGTATTTT

v_gene: TRBV5-4
abundance: NA
j_gene: TRBJ1-2
d_gene: TRBD1
CDR3aa: CASRPQAGGDYGYTF
CDR3nt: TGTGCCAGCAGGCCGCAGGCAGGGGGCGACTATGGCTACACCTTC

v_gene: TRBV20-1
abundance: NA
j_gene: TRBJ1-5
d_gene: NA
CDR3aa: CSASGSRNQPQHF
CDR3nt: TGCAGTGCTAGTGGCTCTAGGAATCAGCCCCAGCATTTT

v_gene: TRBV6-5
abundance: NA
j_gene: TRBJ1-2
d_gene: TRBD1
CDR3aa: CASRGTVYGYTF
CDR3nt: TGTGCCAGCAGAGGGACAGTTTATGGCTACACCTTC

v_gene: TRBV7-2
abundance: NA
j_gene: TRBJ1-2
d_gene: NA
CDR3aa: CASSPGLGANYGYTF
CDR3nt: TGTGCCAGCAGCCCCGGACTGGGAGCTAACTATGGCTACACCTTC

v_gene: TRBV5-1
abundance: NA
j_gene: TRBJ2-7
d_gene: TRBD2
CDR3aa: CASRIAGDHEQYF
CDR3nt: TGCGCCAGCAGGATCGCGGGAGATCACGAGCAGTACTTC

v_gene: TRBV28
abundance: few
j_gene: TRBJ2-2
d_gene: NA
CDR3aa: CASTPPGARTGELFF
CDR3nt: TGTGCCAGCACTCCCCCAGGGGCCAGAACCGGGGAGCTGTTTTTT

v_gene: TRBV19
abundance: NA
j_gene: TRBJ2-1
d_gene: NA
CDR3aa: CASSIVNRLSSYNEQFF
CDR3nt: TGTGCCAGTAGTATAGTCAACAGGTTAAGCTCCTACAATGAGCAGTTCTTC

v_gene: TRBV6-5
abundance: NA
j_gene: TRBJ2-5
d_gene: TRBD2
CDR3aa: CASTALAVQETQYF
CDR3nt: TGTGCCAGCACAGCTCTAGCGGTCCAAGAGACCCAGTACTTC

v_gene: TRBV5-1
abundance: NA
j_gene: TRBJ1-2
d_gene: NA
CDR3aa: CASSSMEGAHSGYTF
CDR3nt: TGCGCCAGCAGCTCCATGGAAGGGGCTCATTCTGGCTACACCTTC

v_gene: TRBV24-1
abundance: NA
j_gene: TRBJ2-1
d_gene: TRBD1
CDR3aa: CATSEETTGNEQFF
CDR3nt: TGTGCCACCAGTGAAGAGACGACAGGGAATGAGCAGTTCTTC

v_gene: TRBV11-3
abundance: NA
j_gene: TRBJ2-7
d_gene: TRBD1
CDR3aa: CASSPRDREYEQYF
CDR3nt: TGTGCCAGCAGCCCTAGGGACAGGGAATACGAGCAGTACTTC

v_gene: TRBV7-2
abundance: NA
j_gene: TRBJ1-2
d_gene: NA
CDR3aa: CASSLDGYGYGYTF
CDR3nt: TGTGCCAGCAGCTTAGATGGGTACGGGTATGGCTACACCTTC

v_gene: TRBV5-4
abundance: few
j_gene: TRBJ2-7
d_gene: TRBD1
CDR3aa: CASRSQGFDEQYF
CDR3nt: TGTGCCAGCAGATCACAGGGGTTTGACGAGCAGTACTTC

v_gene: TRBV5-4
abundance: NA
j_gene: TRBJ2-3
d_gene: TRBD2
CDR3aa: CASSSGKDPTDTQYF
CDR3nt: TGTGCCAGCAGTAGCGGGAAAGACCCCACAGATACGCAGTATTTT

v_gene: TRBV27
abundance: NA
j_gene: TRBJ2-1
d_gene: TRBD2
CDR3aa: CASRAIAGGSYNEQFF
CDR3nt: TGTGCCAGCAGGGCTATAGCGGGAGGGTCCTACAATGAGCAGTTCTTC

v_gene: TRBV19
abundance: NA
j_gene: TRBJ2-2
d_gene: TRBD2
CDR3aa: CASSIGLAGLVAGELFF
CDR3nt: TGTGCCAGTAGTATAGGACTAGCGGGATTAGTTGCCGGGGAGCTGTTTTTT

v_gene: TRBV7-2
abundance: NA
j_gene: TRBJ1-6
d_gene: TRBD1
CDR3aa: CASSPGTVGSPLHF
CDR3nt: TGTGCCAGCAGCCCAGGGACAGTTGGATCACCCCTCCACTTT

v_gene: TRBV12-2
abundance: NA
j_gene: TRBJ2-2
d_gene: NA
CDR3aa: CASRLRDRVFLCTGELFF
CDR3nt: TGTGCAAGTCGCCTACGGGACAGGGTATTCCTTTGTACCGGGGAGCTGTTTTTT

v_gene: TRBV9
abundance: NA
j_gene: TRBJ1-2
d_gene: TRBD1
CDR3aa: CASSVGDRGYYGYTF
CDR3nt: TGTGCCAGCAGCGTAGGGGACAGGGGTTACTATGGCTACACCTTC

v_gene: TRBV27
abundance: NA
j_gene: TRBJ2-1
d_gene: NA
CDR3aa: CASSGQGGPPMKSNEQFF
CDR3nt: TGTGCCAGCAGCGGGCAGGGGGGACCCCCAATGAAATCCAATGAGCAGTTCTTC

v_gene: TRBV11-2
abundance: few
j_gene: TRBJ2-7
d_gene: NA
CDR3aa: CASRRGQDYEQYF
CDR3nt: TGTGCCAGCAGGCGTGGACAAGACTACGAGCAGTACTTC

v_gene: TRBV6-5
abundance: NA
j_gene: TRBJ1-1
d_gene: TRBD1
CDR3aa: CASSRQGVIDTEAFF
CDR3nt: TGTGCCAGCAGTCGACAGGGGGTAATCGACACTGAAGCTTTCTTT

v_gene: TRBV29-1
abundance: NA
j_gene: TRBJ1-4
d_gene: NA
CDR3aa: CSGRWQGGEKLFF
CDR3nt: TGCAGCGGCCGGTGGCAGGGTGGTGAAAAACTGTTTTTT

v_gene: TRBV19
abundance: NA
j_gene: TRBJ1-2
d_gene: TRBD1
CDR3aa: CATTTGGRYGYTF
CDR3nt: TGTGCCACCACCACAGGGGGAAGGTATGGCTACACCTTC

v_gene: TRBV18
abundance: NA
j_gene: TRBJ2-3
d_gene: NA
CDR3aa: CASSASPPGGRDTQYF
CDR3nt: TGTGCCAGCTCAGCTTCCCCCCCGGGGGGCCGGGATACGCAGTATTTT

v_gene: TRBV3-1/TRBV3-2
abundance: NA
j_gene: TRBJ2-7
d_gene: NA
CDR3aa: CASSLSSGLFYEQYF
CDR3nt: TGTGCCAGCAGCCTCAGTTCAGGGTTATTCTACGAGCAGTACTTC

v_gene: TRBV5-1
abundance: NA
j_gene: TRBJ2-1
d_gene: NA
CDR3aa: CASSLVRSGSYNEQFF
CDR3nt: TGCGCCAGCAGCTTGGTTCGGTCAGGCTCCTACAATGAGCAGTTCTTC

v_gene: TRBV4-3
abundance: NA
j_gene: TRBJ2-7
d_gene: NA
CDR3aa: CASSQDSRQGRYF
CDR3nt: TGCGCCAGCAGCCAAGACAGTAGGCAGGGTAGGTACTTC

v_gene: TRBV19
abundance: NA
j_gene: TRBJ1-1
d_gene: TRBD1
CDR3aa: CASTSPGGVDTEAFF
CDR3nt: TGTGCCAGTACGTCCCCAGGGGGCGTGGACACTGAAGCTTTCTTT

v_gene: TRBV7-2
abundance: NA
j_gene: TRBJ1-2
d_gene: NA
CDR3aa: CASSLEFSNYGYTF
CDR3nt: TGTGCCAGCAGCTTAGAGTTCAGTAACTATGGCTACACCTTC

v_gene: TRBV9
abundance: NA
j_gene: TRBJ2-3
d_gene: NA
CDR3aa: CASSVAAFTDTQYF
CDR3nt: TGTGCCAGCAGCGTAGCAGCGTTCACAGATACGCAGTATTTT

v_gene: TRBV18
abundance: NA
j_gene: TRBJ2-5
d_gene: NA
CDR3aa: CASSPGGSGQETQYF
CDR3nt: TGTGCCAGCTCACCGGGTGGGAGTGGACAAGAGACCCAGTACTTC

v_gene: TRBV10-3
abundance: NA
j_gene: TRBJ2-1
d_gene: NA
CDR3aa: CAISELEAYNEQFF
CDR3nt: TGTGCCATCAGTGAGTTGGAGGCCTACAATGAGCAGTTCTTC

v_gene: TRBV28
abundance: NA
j_gene: TRBJ1-1
d_gene: NA
CDR3aa: CASIITGGEAFF
CDR3nt: TGTGCCAGCATCATTACCGGTGGTGAAGCTTTCTTT